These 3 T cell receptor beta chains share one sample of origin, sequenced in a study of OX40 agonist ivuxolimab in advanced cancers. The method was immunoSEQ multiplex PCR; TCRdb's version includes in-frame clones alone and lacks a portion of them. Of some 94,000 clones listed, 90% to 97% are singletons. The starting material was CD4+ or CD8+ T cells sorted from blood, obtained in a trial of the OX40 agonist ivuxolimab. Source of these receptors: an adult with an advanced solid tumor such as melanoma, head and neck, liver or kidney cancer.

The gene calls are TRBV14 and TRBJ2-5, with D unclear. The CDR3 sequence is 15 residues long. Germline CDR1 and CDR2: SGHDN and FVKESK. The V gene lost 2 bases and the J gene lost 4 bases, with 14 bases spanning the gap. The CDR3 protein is CASSQQVVLGETQYF. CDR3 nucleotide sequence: TGTGCCAGCAGCCAACAAGTGGTTCTCGGAGAGACCCAGTACTTC.

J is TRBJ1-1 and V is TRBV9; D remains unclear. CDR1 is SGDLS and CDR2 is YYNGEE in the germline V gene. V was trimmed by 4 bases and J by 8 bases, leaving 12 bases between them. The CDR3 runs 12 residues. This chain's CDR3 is CASSTYSSEAFF. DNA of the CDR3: TGTGCCAGCAGCACTTACTCGTCGGAAGCTTTCTTT. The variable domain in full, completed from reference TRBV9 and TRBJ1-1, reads DSGVTQTPKHLITATGQRVTLRCSPRSGDLSVYWYQQSLDQGLQFLIQYYNGEERAKGNILERFSAQQFPDLHSELNLSSLELGDSALYFCASSTYSSEAFFGQGTRLTVV.

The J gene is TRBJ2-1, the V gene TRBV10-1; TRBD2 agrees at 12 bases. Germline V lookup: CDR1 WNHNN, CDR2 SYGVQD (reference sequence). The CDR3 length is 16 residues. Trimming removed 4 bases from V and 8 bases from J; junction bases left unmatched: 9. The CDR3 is CASSGWGRLAGDEQFF. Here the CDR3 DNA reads TGCGCCAGCAGTGGTTGGGGGAGACTAGCGGGAGATGAGCAGTTCTTC.